This T cell receptor (beta chain) was identified during a study of blood T cell repertoires in COVID-19. Per the study methods: From reference gene primer amplification, estimates of nucleated cell counts were derived. Using immunoSEQ multiplex PCR, the repertoire was profiled, and TCRdb retains in-frame clones only, with some absent. V and J calls and clone size are copied from that table; D and trimming were computed from the DNA. This repertoire shows about 220,000 clones, roughly 84% found once; its top ten account for approximately 6.5%. Trimming pared 1 base from V and 7 bases from J, leaving 10 bases between. Germline V gene data show CDR1 as SNHLY and CDR2 as FYNNEI. The CDR3 extends over 14 amino acids.

The rearrangement links TRBV2 to TRBJ2-2; no firm D call. The sequence was obtained from a woman in her thirties or forties who had recovered from COVID-19. Input material: PBMCs or T cells enriched from blood (not recorded which). The CDR3 sequence is CASSEGWSGGELFF. In DNA, the CDR3 is TGTGCCAGCAGTGAAGGCTGGAGTGGCGGGGAGCTGTTTTTT.